This is a list of T cell receptor beta chains from one sample in a study of early stage breast cancer tumors. The repertoire was sequenced with immunoSEQ multiplex PCR; TCRdb's copy has only in-frame clones and lacks some. The table lists tens of thousands of clones, over 65% of them singletons. Specimen: blood. These receptors were obtained from a person between 30 and 45 years old with breast cancer. Each CDR3 is given with its conserved first and last residue. A D gene is named only where the DNA matches it firmly. Expanded clones are given a class, and other clones once, few, many or no size at all.

V gene,J gene,D gene,clone size,CDR3 DNA,CDR3 protein
TRBV7-6,TRBJ2-1,TRBD2,NA,TGTGCCAGCAGCCGCATGAGCGGGGGGTACAATGAGCAGTTCTTC,CASSRMSGGYNEQFF
TRBV19,TRBJ2-7,NA,NA,TGTGCCAGTACATCCCATCGGGCCGAGCAGTACTTC,CASTSHRAEQYF
TRBV4-2,TRBJ2-1,TRBD2,NA,TGTGCCAGCAGCCGAGACGGGCTAGCGGACAATGAGCAGTTCTTC,CASSRDGLADNEQFF
TRBV19,TRBJ1-1,NA,few,TGTGCCAGTAGTATGGGGTTTGAGCGAGTTACTGAAGCTTTCTTT,CASSMGFERVTEAFF
TRBV6-6,TRBJ2-7,TRBD1,NA,TGTGCCAGCAGTCCCGGGACAGGGATCTCCTACGAGCAGTACTTC,CASSPGTGISYEQYF
TRBV5-4,TRBJ2-1,NA,NA,TGTGCCAGCAGCTTGGGGGGGAGGACTCCGTCCGTCAATGAGCAGTTCTTC,CASSLGGRTPSVNEQFF
TRBV7-2,TRBJ2-5,TRBD2,NA,TGTGCCAGCAGCGGGACTAGTTGGAAGACCCAGTACTTC,CASSGTSWKTQYF
TRBV30,TRBJ1-4,NA,NA,TGTGCCTGGAGGGGGCCAGCGGCTGGTGAAAAACTGTTTTTT,CAWRGPAAGEKLFF
TRBV27,TRBJ2-7,NA,once,TGTGCCAGCAGGAAGTTACCTCCTAGCGCGGTCTATTACGAGCAGTACTTC,CASRKLPPSAVYYEQYF
TRBV4-2,TRBJ2-3,TRBD2,NA,TGTGCCAGCAGCCAAGACCCGACTAGCGGTAGCACAGATACGCAGTATTTT,CASSQDPTSGSTDTQYF
TRBV20-1,TRBJ2-7,NA,NA,TGCAGCGTAGTATCTACCTACGAGCAGTACTTC,CSVVSTYEQYF
TRBV7-6,TRBJ2-7,TRBD2,NA,TGTGCCAGCAGCCCCAACCCGGGACTAGCGGGAGCGAGAACCTACGAGCAGTACTTC,CASSPNPGLAGARTYEQYF
TRBV11-2,TRBJ1-1,NA,NA,TGTGCCAGCAGCTTTGGGCTAATGAACACTGAAGCTTTCTTT,CASSFGLMNTEAFF
TRBV19,TRBJ1-1,NA,NA,TGTGCCAGTAGTACCACAGGGAGTACTGAAGCTTTCTTT,CASSTTGSTEAFF
TRBV4-2,TRBJ2-7,TRBD1,once,TGTGCCAGCAGCCAAGATGAGAGGGGGCTCGGAGAGCAGTACTTC,CASSQDERGLGEQYF
TRBV11-3,TRBJ2-7,NA,NA,TGTGCCAGCAGCCGCAAGACAGGGGAGGGGGAGCAGTACTTC,CASSRKTGEGEQYF
TRBV4-1,TRBJ1-4,TRBD1,NA,TGCGCCAGCAACCCGGGACAGGAATCTAATGAAAAACTGTTTTTT,CASNPGQESNEKLFF
TRBV29-1,TRBJ1-5,TRBD1,NA,TGCAGCGTTGAGCAGGGGGAGAGTCAGCCCCAGCATTTT,CSVEQGESQPQHF
TRBV27,TRBJ2-3,NA,NA,TGTGCCAGCAGTTTCTACATGACGGGCACAGATACGCAGTATTTT,CASSFYMTGTDTQYF
TRBV29-1,TRBJ2-1,NA,medium-sized,TGCAGCGTTGAACACTACAATGAGCAGTTCTTC,CSVEHYNEQFF
TRBV18,TRBJ2-6,NA,NA,TGTGCCAGCTCACCACCTTCTGGGGCCAACGTCCTGACTTTC,CASSPPSGANVLTF
TRBV7-9,TRBJ1-6,NA,NA,TGTGCCAGCAGCCCAAATCTCCCGGCAGGGGTTAATTCACCCCTCCACTTT,CASSPNLPAGVNSPLHF
TRBV18,TRBJ2-5,NA,NA,TGTGCCAGCTCACCATCAGGGGACGAGACCCAGTACTTC,CASSPSGDETQYF
TRBV5-6,TRBJ1-1,NA,NA,TGTGCCAGCAGCTTGAGGTTAGGGACTGAAGCTTTCTTT,CASSLRLGTEAFF
TRBV13,TRBJ2-3,TRBD2,NA,TGTGCCAGCAGCTTAGGGTACGGGAGGGCCAGGAGCACAGATACGCAGTATTTT,CASSLGYGRARSTDTQYF
TRBV11-3,TRBJ2-7,NA,NA,TGTGCCAGCAGCTCGACCTCCTACGAGCAGTACTTC,CASSSTSYEQYF
TRBV5-4,TRBJ2-3,TRBD2,NA,TGTGCCAGCAAAACCGGGGGGAGAGGAGCAGATACGCAGTATTTT,CASKTGGRGADTQYF
TRBV18,TRBJ2-1,TRBD2,NA,TGTGCCAGCTCCGTTACGGGAGGCAATGAGCAGTTCTTC,CASSVTGGNEQFF
TRBV9,TRBJ1-5,TRBD1,NA,TGTGCCAGCAGCGTAGGACAGGGGGCGAATCAGCCCCAGCATTTT,CASSVGQGANQPQHF
TRBV10-3,TRBJ2-5,NA,NA,TGTGCCATCAGTTCGCAAGGGGAGACCCAGTACTTC,CAISSQGETQYF
TRBV4-2,TRBJ2-4,NA,NA,TGTGCCAGCAGCCAAGGTGGAGGGGGGCTGGCCAAAAACATTCAGTACTTC,CASSQGGGGLAKNIQYF
TRBV19,TRBJ1-1,NA,NA,TGTGCCAGTAGTATGGGTAACACTGAAGCTTTCTTT,CASSMGNTEAFF
TRBV7-9,TRBJ2-1,NA,NA,TGTGCCAGCAGCTTAGCGAGCTCCTACAATGAGCAGTTCTTC,CASSLASSYNEQFF
TRBV9,TRBJ2-1,NA,NA,TGTGCCAGCAGCGGTCGAGGGTCGACCTACAATGAGCAGTTCTTC,CASSGRGSTYNEQFF
TRBV4-2,TRBJ1-1,NA,NA,TGTGCCAGCAGCCACAGTGGGCCCAACACTGAAGCTTTCTTT,CASSHSGPNTEAFF
TRBV25-1,TRBJ2-5,NA,NA,TGTGCCAGCAGTGCGGGAGAGACCCAGTACTTC,CASSAGETQYF
TRBV7-6,TRBJ2-7,TRBD2,NA,TGTGCCAGCAGCCACGGGGGGGAGGTCGAGCAGTACTTC,CASSHGGEVEQYF
TRBV19,TRBJ1-5,TRBD1,few,TGTGCCAGTAGTGGGACAGTCGGTCAGCCCCAGCATTTT,CASSGTVGQPQHF
TRBV5-6,TRBJ1-3,TRBD1,NA,TGTGCCAGCCGGGGGACAGGGACTGGAAACACCATATATTTT,CASRGTGTGNTIYF
TRBV11-3,TRBJ1-1,NA,NA,TGTGCCAGCAGCTTAGTAGGGGACACTGAAGCTTTCTTT,CASSLVGDTEAFF
TRBV5-1,TRBJ2-2,NA,NA,TGCGCCAGTATGACTAGACCCTCGAACACCGGGGAGCTGTTTTTT,CASMTRPSNTGELFF
TRBV9,TRBJ2-1,NA,NA,TGTGCCAGCAGCGCCGGAGTTCCCAATGAGCAGTTCTTC,CASSAGVPNEQFF
TRBV21-1,TRBJ1-2,NA,NA,TGTGCCAGCAGCAAAGATGTAGGGCAGGGCTATGGCTACACCTTC,CASSKDVGQGYGYTF
TRBV5-1,TRBJ1-1,NA,NA,TGCGCCAGCAGTTTGGGCACATCGAACACTGAAGCTTTCTTT,CASSLGTSNTEAFF
TRBV7-9,TRBJ2-7,TRBD2,NA,TGTGCCAGCTCGGGGGGGGGCGAGCAGTACTTC,CASSGGGEQYF
TRBV29-1,TRBJ2-7,TRBD1,NA,TGCAGCGTTGAGGGGGCGGACAGGGGCCACGAGCAGTACTTC,CSVEGADRGHEQYF
TRBV2,TRBJ1-1,NA,NA,TGTGCCAGCAGTGACCTCGGGGCTCGGGAAGCTTTCTTT,CASSDLGAREAFF
TRBV19,TRBJ2-1,NA,few,TGTGCCAGTATGTATGAGCAGTTCTTC,CASMYEQFF
TRBV6-1,TRBJ2-5,NA,once,TGTGCCAGCAGGGAATTAGGGCAAGAGACCCAGTACTTC,CASRELGQETQYF
TRBV6-5,TRBJ2-5,TRBD1,NA,TGTGCCAGCAGTTGGGGGACAGGGGGGGAGACCCAGTACTTC,CASSWGTGGETQYF